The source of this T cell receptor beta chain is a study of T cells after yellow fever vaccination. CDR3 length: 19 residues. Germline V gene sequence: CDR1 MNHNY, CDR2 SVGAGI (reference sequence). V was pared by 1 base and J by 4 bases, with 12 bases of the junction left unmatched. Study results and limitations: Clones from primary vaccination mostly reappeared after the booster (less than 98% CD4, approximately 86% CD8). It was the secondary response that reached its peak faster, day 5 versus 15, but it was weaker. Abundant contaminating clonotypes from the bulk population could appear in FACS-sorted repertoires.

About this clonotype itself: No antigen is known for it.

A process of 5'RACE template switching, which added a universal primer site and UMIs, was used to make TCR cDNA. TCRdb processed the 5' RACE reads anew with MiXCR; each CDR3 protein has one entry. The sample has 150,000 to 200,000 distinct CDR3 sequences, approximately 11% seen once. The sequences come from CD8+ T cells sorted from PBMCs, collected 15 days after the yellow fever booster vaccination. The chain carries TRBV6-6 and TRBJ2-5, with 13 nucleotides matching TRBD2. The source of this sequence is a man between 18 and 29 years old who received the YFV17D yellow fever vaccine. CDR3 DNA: TGTGCCAGCAGTTACTTAGACCTGACTAGCGGGGGGCTGGGAGAGACCCAGTACTTC. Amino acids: CASSYLDLTSGGLGETQYF.